The 6 T cell receptor beta chains given below trace back to one sample, sequenced in a study of blood T cell repertoires in COVID-19 (dated by TCRdb to about 2020). Library generation was performed with the immunoSEQ multiplex PCR assay. TCRdb obtained this table from immuneACCESS and retained in-frame rearrangements with V and J assigned. These tables miss some clones; where compared with another copy, unresolved V genes account for less than half of the shortfall, and the remainder is unexplained. The sample profile shows 200,000 to 250,000 clones; 65% to 90% of them were found once. The ten largest clones capture 4.4% of the sample. The sequencing input was peripheral blood. These receptors all come from a man aged 50-59 years with acute or convalescent COVID-19.

V gene TRBV14 combines with J gene TRBJ2-3; no definite D call. Between the trimmed V and J ends, which lost 4 bases and 6 bases, there was a span of 8 bases. CDR3 length equals 12 residues. Germline V gives CDR1 SGHDN, CDR2 FVKESK. The CDR3 bases are TGTGCCAGCAGCCTCTACGGGGATACGCAGTATTTT. Residues: CASSLYGDTQYF. Drawing the rest from reference TRBV14 and TRBJ2-3, the complete variable domain is EAGVTQFPSHSVIEKGQTVTLRCDPISGHDNLYWYRRVMGKEIKFLLHFVKESKQDESGMPNNRFLAERTGGTYSTLKVQPAELEDSGVYFCASSLYGDTQYFGPGTRLTVL.

This clone has only a few counts. The V gene is TRBV7-3, the J gene TRBJ2-2, with D possibly being TRBD1 (6 bases). V dropped 5 bases and J dropped 6 bases, with 19 bases sitting between them. Germline CDR1 reads SGHTA; CDR2 reads FQGTGA. This CDR3 spans 16 amino acids. CDR3 region: CASSRSNGQRSGELFF. CDR3 DNA sequence: TGTGCCAGCAGCCGATCAAACGGACAGAGGTCCGGGGAGCTGTTTTTT.

The chain uses TRBV30 and TRBJ2-7; D gene unclear. There are 14 residues in the CDR3. V was pared by 4 bases and J by 6 bases, with 19 bases between. CDR1 and CDR2 (germline): GTSNPN, SVGIG (reference sequence). The CDR3 protein is CAWTPSSLGFEQYF. The CDR3 DNA reads as TGTGCCTGGACCCCCTCCTCCCTGGGCTTCGAGCAGTACTTC.

The CDR3 region has the DNA TGCAGTGCTAGTCCAACACTGAACACTGAAGCTTTCTTT. It yields the protein CSASPTLNTEAFF. This sequence joins TRBV20-1 and TRBJ1-1, with D unclear. Trimming left V 3 bases short and J 0 bases short, with 8 bases between. CDR1 and CDR2 (germline): DFQATT, SNEGSKA (reference sequence). The CDR3 sequence is 13 residues long.

This rearrangement joins TRBV6-1 to TRBJ1-3; D is possibly TRBD1 (5 bases). CDR1 MNHNS and CDR2 SASEGT come from the germline V gene. Deletions cut 2 bases from V and 4 bases from J, with 12 bases between. The CDR3 loop spans 15 amino acids. For the CDR3, the DNA is TGTGCCAGCAGTGAACTGGGGGGGTACGGAAACACCATATATTTT. Residues: CASSELGGYGNTIYF.

This clone was seen more than once but under ten times. The rearrangement joins TRBV6-5 to TRBJ1-4; weak D call: TRBD1 (6 bases). The germline gives CDR1 MNHEY, CDR2 SVGAGI. The CDR3 length is 15 residues. Trimming cost V 1 base and J 7 bases, with 13 bases left between them. The chain's CDR3 is CASSYFYREGEKLFF. Here the CDR3 DNA reads TGTGCCAGCAGTTACTTCTACAGGGAGGGTGAAAAACTGTTTTTT.